A single sample is the source of the 20 T cell receptor beta chains below, sequenced in a study of blood T cell repertoires in COVID-19 (dated by TCRdb to the early 2020s). Libraries were prepared through the immunoSEQ multiplex PCR assay. TCRdb limited this immuneACCESS table to in-frame rearrangements with V and J called. A share of clones is missing; checked studies link under half to unresolved V genes, and the rest is unexplained. This sample has fewer than 85,000 clones in its table, and 70% to 75% of those were observed once. Together, the top ten hold 35% of the sample. Sample: peripheral blood. The source is a woman aged 70-85 years with acute or convalescent COVID-19.

The chain joins TRBV5-1 to TRBJ1-2; D is perhaps TRBD1 (6 bases). The V end was cut by 3 bases, the J end by 0 bases, with 9 bases between. The V gene's germline CDR1 is SGHRS and CDR2 YFSETQ. The CDR3 covers 14 residues. The DNA of the CDR3 is TGCGCCAGCAGCTCTGGACAGACTAACTATGGCTACACCTTC. It is translated as CASSSGQTNYGYTF.

The chain couples TRBV5-1 to TRBJ1-6; 7 bases match TRBD1. CDR3 length: 15 amino acids. CDR1 and CDR2 (germline): SGHRS, YFSETQ. V was clipped by 4 bases and J by 7 bases; unmatched bases: 8. CDR3 amino acids: CASSVNRDSNSPLHF. The CDR3 nucleotides read TGCGCCAGCAGCGTCAACCGGGACAGCAATTCACCCCTCCACTTT.

The V gene is TRBV7-9, the J gene TRBJ2-7; 7 bases align to TRBD1. The CDR3 is 16 amino acids. Trimming at V came to 5 bases and at J to 2 bases, leaving 12 bases not matched to a gene. Per germline, CDR1 SEHNR and CDR2 FQNEAQ (reference sequence). CDR3: CASSIRTGIFTYEQYF. CDR3 in DNA: TGTGCCAGCAGCATAAGGACAGGCATTTTTACCTACGAGCAGTACTTC.

This chain joins TRBV6-5 and TRBJ2-3; no clear D. CDR3 length equals 14 residues. Germline-derived CDR1 and CDR2 are MNHEY and SVGAGI. V was trimmed by 6 bases and J by 0 bases, leaving 10 bases between them. The CDR3 DNA reads as TGTGCCAGCAGGGGCCCCCTTAGCACAGATACGCAGTATTTT. This codes for CASRGPLSTDTQYF.

This rearrangement joins TRBV15 to TRBJ1-2, with D perhaps matching TRBD1 (6 bases). The germline V gene has CDR1 LNHNV and CDR2 YYDKDF (reference sequence). The CDR3 has 14 residues. V lost 5 bases and J 5 bases, leaving 15 bases between the germline ends. The CDR3 spells CATSRDTQSYGYTF. Written as DNA, the CDR3 is TGTGCCACCAGCCGGGACACGCAAAGTTATGGCTACACCTTC.

The V gene is TRBV5-1, the J gene TRBJ1-1; D ambiguous. The CDR3 has 14 amino acids. The V gene's germline CDR1 is SGHRS and CDR2 YFSETQ. V gave up 2 bases and J gave up 8 bases, with 16 bases separating them. The CDR3 sequence: CASSLRSTREEAFF. In DNA, the CDR3 is TGCGCCAGCAGCTTAAGATCTACTAGGGAGGAAGCTTTCTTT.

The chain couples TRBV28 to TRBJ2-7, with D perhaps TRBD2 (5 bases). The germline gives CDR1 MDHEN, CDR2 SYDVKM. The CDR3 has 16 amino acids. Trimming cost V 3 bases and J 0 bases, with 15 bases left between them. This chain's CDR3 is CASSFLTSSSSYEQYF. The DNA for the CDR3 is TGTGCCAGCAGTTTCCTTACTAGTTCTAGCTCCTACGAGCAGTACTTC.

V gene TRBV6-5 combines with J gene TRBJ2-5; D gene unclear. The CDR3 runs to 14 residues. Between the trimmed V and J ends, which lost 5 bases and 8 bases, there was a span of 18 bases. Germline CDR1 and CDR2: MNHEY and SVGAGI. The CDR3: CASSRVGIAITQYF. DNA of the CDR3: TGTGCCAGCAGTCGGGTAGGAATCGCGATCACCCAGTACTTC.

The chain carries TRBV6-2 or TRBV6-3 and TRBJ2-2; D gene uncertain. Germline CDR1 and CDR2: MNHEY and SVGEGT. V was pared by 0 bases and J by 4 bases, with 6 bases between. The CDR3 extends over 14 amino acids. The DNA for the CDR3 is TGTGCCAGCAGTTACTCAACAGTCACCGGGGAGCTGTTTTTT. Protein: CASSYSTVTGELFF.

This clone was seen only once. The V and J genes are TRBV5-1 and TRBJ2-1, with TRBD1 matching 8 bases. This CDR3 comprises 15 residues. The germline V gene encodes CDR1 SGHRS and CDR2 YFSETQ. Trimming took 7 bases from V and 4 from J; bases not matched to a gene: 10. The CDR3 DNA reads as TGCGCCAGCGGAACCGGGACAGGACTTTACAATGAGCAGTTCTTC. Encoded protein: CASGTGTGLYNEQFF.

This sequence joins TRBV7-2 and TRBJ2-7; tentatively, D is TRBD1 (5 bases). Germline CDR1 SGHTA, CDR2 FQGNSA. V lost 1 base to trimming and J lost 1 base, with 8 bases between them. CDR3 length equals 14 residues. This CDR3 is CASSLGGASYEQYF. As DNA, the CDR3 is TGTGCCAGCAGCTTAGGGGGCGCATCCTACGAGCAGTACTTC. Filled out from reference TRBV7-2 and TRBJ2-7, the complete variable domain reads GAGVSQSPSNKVTEKGKDVELRCDPISGHTALYWYRQSLGQGLEFLIYFQGNSAPDKSGLPSDRFSAERTGGSVSTLTIQRTQQEDSAVYLCASSLGGASYEQYFGPGTRLTVT.

The V call is TRBV19, the J call TRBJ2-1; possibly TRBD2 for D (6 bases). The CDR3 sequence is 14 residues long. The V and J ends lost 6 bases and 4 bases respectively, with 13 bases between them. Germline V CDR1 and CDR2: LNHDA, SQIVND (reference sequence). Written as DNA, the CDR3 is TGTGCCAGTAGCGGGCGAGGGACTTACAATGAGCAGTTCTTC. This gives the protein CASSGRGTYNEQFF.

The CDR3 coding sequence is TGCGCCAGCAGCCAAGACCCTGGACTAGCGGGGGTCCAAGAGACCCAGTACTTC. Its translation is CASSQDPGLAGVQETQYF. The chain is built from TRBV4-1 and TRBJ2-5, with 13 nucleotides matching TRBD2. CDR1 and CDR2 from the germline V gene are MGHRA and YSYEKL. The CDR3 runs to 18 residues. The V gene end was trimmed by 0 bases and the J gene end by 1 base; junction bases not matched to a gene: 5.

In this sample, this clone turned up once. V gene TRBV15 combines with J gene TRBJ2-1; perhaps TRBD1 as D (6 bases). The CDR3 is 15 residues long. Germline V lookup: CDR1 LNHNV, CDR2 YYDKDF (reference sequence). V dropped 2 bases and J dropped 5 bases, with 13 bases sitting between them. The CDR3 loop reads CATSRQGMGNNEQFF. Here the CDR3 DNA reads TGTGCCACCAGCAGACAGGGGATGGGGAACAATGAGCAGTTCTTC.

CDR3 protein: CSDRGQGETEAFF. The CDR3, as DNA: TGCAGCGACCGGGGACAGGGGGAAACTGAAGCTTTCTTT. V is TRBV29-1 and J is TRBJ1-1, with 11 bases that match TRBD1. The germline V gene encodes CDR1 SQVTM and CDR2 ANQGSEA. This CDR3 comprises 13 residues. Trimming took 7 bases from V and 5 from J; bases not matched to a gene: 6.

CDR3 region: CASRVGTGYPPLHF. In nucleotides, the CDR3 is TGTGCCAGCAGAGTAGGGACAGGCTATCCACCCCTCCACTTT. This rearrangement joins TRBV6-5 to TRBJ1-6; TRBD1 agrees at 8 bases. The germline V gene encodes CDR1 MNHEY and CDR2 SVGAGI. V lost 6 bases, J lost 11 bases, and 9 bases stayed unmatched. There are 14 residues in the CDR3.

This clone turned up a few times. J is TRBJ2-7 and V is TRBV7-3; TRBD2 aligns across 7 bases. Unmatched junction bases numbered 9, after V lost 4 bases and J lost 6 bases. The CDR3 sequence is 14 residues long. CDR1 is SGHTA and CDR2 is FQGTGA in the germline V gene. The CDR3 bases are TGTGCCAGCAGCTCCTCGGGGGGAAGAGGCGAGCAGTACTTC. It translates to CASSSSGGRGEQYF.

V is TRBV9 and J is TRBJ2-7; 7 positions agree with TRBD1. Germline CDR1 is SGDLS and CDR2 is YYNGEE. The CDR3 has 16 amino acids. The J segment lost 4 bases and the V segment lost 1 base, leaving 11 bases of the junction unmatched. CDR3 region: CASSVRARDSRYEQYF. The DNA for the CDR3 is TGTGCCAGCAGCGTAAGGGCCCGGGACAGCCGTTACGAGCAGTACTTC.

V usage is TRBV11-2 and J usage is TRBJ1-4; D unclear. The CDR3 spans 12 residues. CDR1 and CDR2 from the germline V gene are SGHAT and FQNNGV. V was shortened by 6 bases and J by 6 bases, with 8 bases between the two germline ends. The CDR3: CASSLIDEKLFF. CDR3 nucleotides: TGTGCCAGCAGTCTGATAGATGAAAAACTGTTTTTT.

The chain links TRBV29-1 to TRBJ1-1; TRBD1 matches 8 bases. Trimming removed 4 bases from V and 3 bases from J; junction bases left unmatched: 7. Germline CDR1 SQVTM, CDR2 ANQGSEA. The CDR3 length is 14 residues. CDR3 sequence reads: CSVAPGGWDTEAFF. CDR3 bases: TGCAGCGTTGCCCCAGGGGGCTGGGACACTGAAGCTTTCTTT.